The 18 T cell receptor beta chains in this list originate from one sample, sequenced in a study of blood T cell repertoires in COVID-19. Measured with immunoSEQ multiplex PCR; TCRdb has only the in-frame clones, and not every one. The data show 190,000 or so clones, roughly four fifths seen once. The sample consisted of PBMCs or T cells enriched from blood (not recorded which). These receptors were taken from a middle-aged man who had recovered from COVID-19.

V gene TRBV28 combines with J gene TRBJ1-2; the D is unclear. V lost 6 bases and J lost 2, with 13 bases in between. The CDR3 length is 14 residues. Germline V gene sequence: CDR1 MDHEN, CDR2 SYDVKM. DNA of the CDR3: TGTGCCAGCAGCCTAATGACGGGAAACTATGGCTACACCTTC. Its protein product is CASSLMTGNYGYTF.

The V gene is TRBV25-1, the J gene TRBJ1-4; D is ambiguous. The CDR3 covers 14 residues. Per the germline V gene, CDR1 is MGHDK and CDR2 is SYGVNS. V lost 1 base and J lost 4, with 7 bases in between. Here the CDR3 reads CASSELAVNEKLFF. For the CDR3, the DNA is TGTGCCAGCAGTGAATTGGCAGTTAATGAAAAACTGTTTTTT.

The chain has TRBV9 and TRBJ1-2; D is unresolved. With 0 bases removed from V and 8 bases from J, the gap between germline ends came to 11 bases. The germline V gene encodes CDR1 SGDLS and CDR2 YYNGEE. CDR3 length: 13 amino acids. The CDR3 spells CASSVGGDAGYTF. Written as DNA, the CDR3 is TGTGCCAGCAGCGTAGGGGGAGATGCGGGCTACACCTTC.

The J gene is TRBJ2-7, the V gene TRBV5-1, with TRBD1 matching over 7 bases. This CDR3 has 15 residues. The junction had 12 bases not matched to a gene; V was cut back by 6 bases and J by 3 bases. Germline CDR1 reads SGHRS; CDR2 reads YFSETQ. The CDR3: CASKSEPGQIYEQYF. For the CDR3, the DNA is TGCGCCAGCAAATCCGAACCGGGACAGATCTACGAGCAGTACTTC.

The chain uses TRBV4-2 and TRBJ2-5, with D possibly matching TRBD2 (5 bases). V was cut by 4 bases and J by 3 bases, with 15 bases left in between. The germline gives CDR1 LGHNA, CDR2 YNFKEQ. This CDR3 spans 15 amino acids. The CDR3 region has the DNA TGTGCCAGCAGCCGACTACCGGGATTAAAAGAGACCCAGTACTTC. Protein product: CASSRLPGLKETQYF.

The chain employs TRBV4-3 and TRBJ1-1; D remains unclear. This CDR3 is built from 13 residues. Germline assignment: CDR1 LGHNA and CDR2 YSLEER. V was trimmed by 0 bases and J by 3 bases, leaving 5 bases between them. The CDR3 sequence: CASSQDSDTEAFF. The CDR3 DNA reads TGCGCCAGCAGCCAAGATAGTGACACTGAAGCTTTCTTT.

The V call is TRBV9, the J call TRBJ2-3; 10 bases are a match to TRBD2. The CDR3 has 16 amino acids. Germline CDR1 is SGDLS and CDR2 is YYNGEE. J was trimmed by 4 bases and V by 2 bases; bases with no gene match: 7. The DNA of the CDR3 is TGTGCCAGCAGCGTGGAAGGCCTAGCGGGAGCAGATACGCAGTATTTT. Amino acid sequence: CASSVEGLAGADTQYF.

V and J are TRBV19 and TRBJ2-1; no definite D call. The CDR3 runs 13 residues. Trimming shortened V by 7 bases and J by 5 bases, and 12 bases separated the two germline ends. Germline CDR1 LNHDA, CDR2 SQIVND (reference sequence). DNA for the CDR3: TGTGCCAGTAATAACCGGCAGGACAATGAGCAGTTCTTC. Encoded protein: CASNNRQDNEQFF.

The chain combines TRBV4-1 with TRBJ1-2; the D gene is possibly TRBD1 (5 bases). Germline loops: CDR1 MGHRA, CDR2 YSYEKL. V was trimmed by 1 base and J by 4 bases, leaving 10 bases between them. The CDR3 spans 14 residues. This CDR3 is CASSQGGVFYGYTF. The CDR3, as DNA: TGCGCCAGCAGCCAAGGGGGGGTTTTCTATGGCTACACCTTC.

The rearrangement joins TRBV10-2 to TRBJ1-6; D gene ambiguous. V dropped 8 bases and J dropped 7 bases, with 12 bases sitting between them. The CDR3 has 13 residues. Germline V CDR1 and CDR2: WSHSY, SAAADI. The CDR3 sequence is CASSHGLNSPLHF. CDR3 bases: TGCGCCAGCTCTCACGGTTTGAATTCACCCCTCCACTTT.

The gene calls are TRBV6-2 or TRBV6-3 and TRBJ1-1; possibly TRBD1 for D (6 bases). Germline CDR1 and CDR2: MNHEY and SVGEGT. With 2 bases removed from V and 5 bases from J, the gap between germline ends came to 9 bases. This CDR3 comprises 13 residues. The chain's CDR3 is CASSYPGQTEAFF. In nucleotides, the CDR3 is TGTGCCAGCAGTTACCCAGGACAGACTGAAGCTTTCTTT.

This clone has only a few counts. V usage is TRBV4-2 and J usage is TRBJ2-1; 8 bases are shared with TRBD2. The CDR3 length is 17 residues. From germline, CDR1 is LGHNA and CDR2 YNFKEQ. V was pared by 0 bases and J by 8 bases, with 12 bases of the junction left unmatched. The CDR3 here is CASSQDTPGLVVHEQFF. For the CDR3, the DNA is TGTGCCAGCAGCCAAGATACTCCGGGACTAGTTGTCCATGAGCAGTTCTTC.

This clone appeared a few times. One end of the junction does not line up with germline, which may come from a read error. The gene calls are TRBV7-7 and TRBJ2-5; 7 nucleotides agree with TRBD1. Germline assignment: CDR1 SSHAT and CDR2 FNYEAQ (reference sequence). CDR3 length: 14 residues. In DNA form, the CDR3 reads TGTGCTAGCAGCTTAGACAGGGCCCAAGAGACCCAGTACTTC. Amino acids: CASSLDRAQETQYF.

The J gene is TRBJ1-2, the V gene TRBV19; 8 nucleotides align to TRBD1. The CDR3 spans 14 residues. CDR1 and CDR2 from the germline V gene are LNHDA and SQIVND (reference sequence). Germline trimming cut 5 bases from V and 8 bases from J; bases unmatched to any gene: 10. CDR3 sequence (DNA): TGTGCCAGTAGTCCCGACAGGGGTACGGAGGGCTACACCTTC. Protein product: CASSPDRGTEGYTF.

The chain uses TRBV6-5 and TRBJ1-4, with 7 bases fitting TRBD1. The CDR3 is 14 amino acids. With V trimmed by 6 bases and J by 7 bases, 8 bases remained unmatched. Germline V lookup: CDR1 MNHEY, CDR2 SVGAGI. DNA of the CDR3: TGTGCCAGCAGCTACGACAGGGAAGGTGAAAAACTGTTTTTT. Protein sequence: CASSYDREGEKLFF.

The chain links TRBV5-4 to TRBJ1-3; 8 bases fit TRBD1. CDR3 size: 17 residues. Germline values: CDR1 SGHNT, CDR2 YYREEE (reference sequence). V lost 2 bases and J lost 0; bases outside the gene matches: 7. The CDR3 DNA reads as TGTGCCAGCAGCTTCGGGACAGGCCCCTTCTCTGGAAACACCATATATTTT. Its protein product is CASSFGTGPFSGNTIYF.

The rearrangement links TRBV11-2 to TRBJ1-1; possible D gene TRBD1, 6 bases. V lost 0 bases to trimming and J lost 5 bases, with 13 bases between them. Germline assignment: CDR1 SGHAT and CDR2 FQNNGV. This CDR3 has 15 residues. The CDR3 sequence is CASSLEAGAKTEAFF. In DNA, the CDR3 is TGTGCCAGCAGCTTAGAGGCGGGGGCGAAAACTGAAGCTTTCTTT.

This clone has just a few counts. Here the CDR3 reads CASSSDSNTEAFF. The DNA of the CDR3 is TGTGCCAGCTCATCCGACTCGAACACTGAAGCTTTCTTT. The J gene is TRBJ1-1, the V gene TRBV18; D is unresolved. Germline-derived CDR1 and CDR2 are KGHSH and LQKENI. CDR3 length equals 13 residues. V was cut by 5 bases and J by 1 base, with 8 bases left in between.